A single sample gave rise to the 30 T cell receptor beta chains below, sequenced in a study of CD8 T cells in ankylosing spondylitis. Study-wide results and limits: A TCR beta motif of 8 or 9 highly homologous variants appeared characteristic of ankylosing spondylitis blood.

TCRdb passed the 5' RACE reads through MiXCR, listing each CDR3 protein once. The sample lists more than 400,000 distinct CDR3 sequences; about 5.7% were seen once. These receptors have no identified antigens. Sequenced: blood, either unsorted or a sorted T cell fraction (not recorded which). All receptors come from a male donor with ankylosing spondylitis.

V usage is TRBV5-1 and J usage is TRBJ2-1; D remains ambiguous. Between the trimmed V and J ends, which lost 4 bases and 2 bases, there was a span of 19 bases. Germline-derived CDR1 and CDR2 are SGHRS and YFSETQ. This CDR3 is built from 17 residues. The CDR3: CASSTGAYSNAYNEQFF. DNA of the CDR3: TGCGCCAGCAGCACCGGTGCATATTCAAACGCCTACAATGAGCAGTTCTTC.

The genes are TRBV20-1 and TRBJ2-1; 8 nucleotides align to TRBD2. Germline CDR1 DFQATT, CDR2 SNEGSKA (reference sequence). The ends lost 6 bases at V and 8 bases at J; junction bases unmatched: 6. CDR3 length: 12 residues. CDR3 amino acids: CSAGTRYDEQFF. The CDR3, as DNA: TGCAGTGCGGGGACTAGATATGATGAGCAGTTCTTC.

This chain connects TRBV6-1 to TRBJ2-3, with D perhaps TRBD2 (6 bases). This CDR3 comprises 13 residues. The germline gives CDR1 MNHNS, CDR2 SASEGT. This CDR3 is CVTVAASTDTQYF. The CDR3 nucleotides are TGTGTCACGGTAGCGGCGAGCACAGATACGCAGTATTTT.

This clonotype was picked up many times. V is TRBV20-1 and J is TRBJ2-2; D is possibly TRBD1 (5 bases). The CDR3 covers 13 residues. Germline V CDR1 and CDR2: DFQATT, SNEGSKA (reference sequence). V was shortened by 4 bases and J by 4 bases, with 10 bases between the two germline ends. CDR3 amino acids: CSAINRPTGELFF. The CDR3 DNA is TGCAGTGCTATTAACAGGCCCACCGGGGAGCTGTTTTTT.

The chain employs TRBV3-1 and TRBJ2-1, with D unclear. There are 15 residues in the CDR3. In germline, CDR1 is LGHDT, CDR2 YNNKEL (reference sequence). The V end lost 0 bases, the J end lost 8 bases, and 14 bases lay between the germline ends. The CDR3 DNA sequence: TGTGCCAGCAGCCAAGATGTGACGGGCTGGGATGAGCAGTTCTTC. It codes for CASSQDVTGWDEQFF.

This clonotype was counted at least ten times. The CDR3 sequence is CASSLPRRFSGANVLTF. The CDR3 nucleotides are TGTGCCAGCAGCTTACCTAGGCGGTTCTCTGGGGCCAACGTCCTGACTTTC. The chain has TRBV7-9 and TRBJ2-6; no clear D gene. The CDR3 extends over 17 amino acids. Germline assignment: CDR1 SEHNR and CDR2 FQNEAQ (reference sequence). Trimming shortened V by 2 bases and J by 0 bases, and 11 bases separated the two germline ends. The whole variable domain, remainder taken from reference TRBV7-9 and TRBJ2-6, is DTGVSQNPRHKITKRGQNVTFRCDPISEHNRLYWYRQTLGQGPEFLTYFQNEAQLEKSRLLSDRFSAERPKGSFSTLEIQRTEQGDSAMYLCASSLPRRFSGANVLTFGAGSRLTVL.

This chain connects TRBV6-4 to TRBJ2-1, with a possible D match to TRBD2 (6 bases). This CDR3 comprises 10 residues. V was pared by 6 bases and J by 12 bases, with 9 bases between. The germline V gene has CDR1 MRHNA and CDR2 SNTAGT. CDR3 sequence (DNA): TGTGCCAGCAGCTGGAGGGTGCAGTTCTTC. This sequence encodes CASSWRVQFF.

In this sample, this clonotype turned up a few times. The genes are TRBV4-3 and TRBJ2-5, with 8 bases aligning to TRBD2. Trimming cost V 4 bases and J 6 bases; bases outside gene matches: 10. This CDR3 has 15 amino acids. Germline lookup yields CDR1 LGHNA and CDR2 YSLEER. The DNA for the CDR3 is TGCGCCAGCAGCCGCGTAAGGACTAGCACGCAGACCCAGTACTTC. It yields the protein CASSRVRTSTQTQYF.

This clonotype came up many times. The gene calls are TRBV29-1 and TRBJ1-1; D is ambiguous. The CDR3 runs 13 residues. The V end was cut by 5 bases, the J end by 1 base, with 11 bases between. From germline, CDR1 is SQVTM and CDR2 ANQGSEA. CDR3 bases: TGCAGCGTTTCATTACTGTCGAACACTGAAGCTTTCTTT. Translated: CSVSLLSNTEAFF.

The sample holds many counts of this clonotype. V usage is TRBV15 and J usage is TRBJ2-5; the D gene is possibly TRBD2 (5 bases). CDR1 LNHNV and CDR2 YYDKDF come from the germline V gene (reference sequence). This CDR3 is built from 13 residues. Trimming removed 6 bases at V and 0 bases at J, with 8 bases between. The CDR3 spells CATRLGYQETQYF. The CDR3 DNA sequence: TGTGCCACCAGACTAGGTTACCAAGAGACCCAGTACTTC.

This clonotype was recorded many times. V and J are TRBV9 and TRBJ2-3; D is ambiguous. The CDR3 extends over 16 amino acids. Trimming removed 2 bases from V and 0 bases from J, with 13 bases in between. The germline CDR1 and CDR2 sequences are SGDLS and YYNGEE. For the CDR3, the DNA is TGTGCCAGCAGCGTTCGTGGATACCCTAGCACAGATACGCAGTATTTT. This sequence encodes CASSVRGYPSTDTQYF.

The chain employs TRBV6-2 or TRBV6-3 and TRBJ2-2; perhaps TRBD2 as D (6 bases). The germline V gene encodes CDR1 MNHEY and CDR2 SVGEGT. V was shortened by 2 bases and J by 5 bases, with 12 bases between the two germline ends. CDR3 length: 15 amino acids. CDR3 protein: CASSYAGAGTGELFF. CDR3 nucleotides: TGTGCCAGCAGTTACGCGGGCGCGGGGACCGGGGAGCTGTTTTTT.

The chain is built from TRBV6-2 or TRBV6-3 and TRBJ1-1; tentatively, D is TRBD1 (5 bases). The CDR3 sequence is 15 residues long. Germline V gene data show CDR1 as MNHEY and CDR2 as SVGEGT. V lost 2 bases and J lost 3, with 13 bases in between. CDR3 nucleotides: TGTGCCAGCAGTTACGGTTGGGGAGGGGACACTGAAGCTTTCTTT. This translates into CASSYGWGGDTEAFF.

The table lists this clonotype with many counts. The chain links TRBV12-3 or TRBV12-4 to TRBJ2-1; 10 nucleotides match TRBD1. The CDR3 has 14 residues. The junction had 8 bases not matched to a gene; V was cut back by 5 bases and J by 10 bases. The CDR3 sequence: CASSPRQGASEQFF. The DNA of the CDR3 is TGTGCCAGCAGTCCCAGACAGGGGGCAAGCGAGCAGTTCTTC.

In its sample, this clonotype was seen many times. This chain uses TRBV29-1 with TRBJ2-5; 8 nucleotides agree with TRBD2. Germline values: CDR1 SQVTM, CDR2 ANQGSEA. The CDR3 runs 13 residues. Trimming cost V 6 bases and J 5 bases; bases outside gene matches: 8. The CDR3 spells CSVEREGRETQYF. The CDR3 nucleotides are TGCAGCGTCGAACGGGAGGGCAGGGAGACCCAGTACTTC.

This clonotype was seen at least ten times. The CDR3, as DNA: TGTGCCAGCAGCTCCCCCGTGGTGTCCTACGAGCAGTACTTC. Amino acid sequence: CASSSPVVSYEQYF. This chain joins TRBV7-9 and TRBJ2-7, with no clear D. V lost 4 bases, J lost 1 base, and 11 bases lay in between. The CDR3 has 14 residues. Germline CDR1 SEHNR, CDR2 FQNEAQ (reference sequence). Looking up the rest from reference TRBV7-9 and TRBJ2-7 gives the full variable domain: DTGVSQNPRHKITKRGQNVTFRCDPISEHNRLYWYRQTLGQGPEFLTYFQNEAQLEKSRLLSDRFSAERPKGSFSTLEIQRTEQGDSAMYLCASSSPVVSYEQYFGPGTRLTVT.

This clonotype was observed a handful of times. The chain joins TRBV24-1 to TRBJ2-2; TRBD2 is a possible D gene (5 bases). Germline lookup yields CDR1 KGHDR and CDR2 SFDVKD. V was pared by 6 bases and J by 1 base, with 8 bases between. The CDR3 is 14 residues long. Written as DNA, the CDR3 is TGTGCCACCAGTCCCCGGGGGAACACCGGGGAGCTGTTTTTT. Translation: CATSPRGNTGELFF.

This clonotype was counted ten times or more. The rearrangement uses TRBV9 and TRBJ2-2; D possibly corresponds to TRBD2 (5 bases). CDR1 SGDLS and CDR2 YYNGEE come from the germline V gene. The CDR3 loop spans 14 amino acids. Trimming took 1 base from V and 6 from J, leaving 10 bases between them. Written as DNA, the CDR3 is TGTGCCAGCAGCGTATCCGGGGAGTCCGGGGAGCTGTTTTTT. Amino acid sequence: CASSVSGESGELFF.

This clonotype was counted at least ten times. V usage is TRBV29-1 and J usage is TRBJ2-7, with TRBD1 matching 8 bases. The ends lost 5 bases at V and 2 bases at J; junction bases unmatched: 5. The CDR3 totals 13 residues. Germline CDR1 is SQVTM and CDR2 is ANQGSEA. In nucleotides, the CDR3 is TGCAGCGTTTGGCAGGGGGCCCCCTACGAGCAGTACTTC. Translating it yields CSVWQGAPYEQYF.

This clonotype was counted many times. V is TRBV4-3 and J is TRBJ1-2, with D uncertain. Germline CDR1 is LGHNA and CDR2 is YSLEER. Trimming pared 0 bases from V and 4 bases from J, leaving 9 bases between. The CDR3 contains 14 residues. CDR3 sequence reads: CASSQDREVYGYTF. CDR3 sequence (DNA): TGCGCCAGCAGCCAAGATCGGGAAGTCTATGGCTACACCTTC.

This clonotype was observed at least ten times. The chain links TRBV6-5 to TRBJ1-3; D is uncertain. Looked up from germline, CDR1 is MNHEY and CDR2 is SVGAGI. Trimming removed 2 bases at V and 2 bases at J, with 22 bases between. There are 19 residues in the CDR3. CDR3 coding DNA: TGTGCCAGCAGTTACACCGGGCCGGGATTGTATTATGCTGGAAACACCATATATTTT. Its protein product is CASSYTGPGLYYAGNTIYF.

This clonotype was seen a few times. The chain recombines TRBV20-1 with TRBJ1-6, with D tentatively TRBD1 (6 bases). Per the germline V gene, CDR1 is DFQATT and CDR2 is SNEGSKA (reference sequence). CDR3 length: 14 amino acids. Trimming cost V 7 bases and J 5 bases, with 15 bases left between them. For the CDR3, the DNA is TGCAGTGTTCGAGCGGGGGCTAATAATTCACCCCTCCACTTT. Translated: CSVRAGANNSPLHF.

This clonotype was recorded many times. V is TRBV12-3 or TRBV12-4 and J is TRBJ2-7; 10 bases are shared with TRBD1. V lost 2 bases and J lost 2; bases outside the gene matches: 3. The CDR3 spans 15 residues. The CDR3 nucleotides read TGTGCCAGCAGTTTAAAGACAGGGGGCCCCTACGAGCAGTACTTC. It codes for CASSLKTGGPYEQYF.

This clonotype was observed a handful of times. The rearrangement joins TRBV7-3 to TRBJ2-1; no reliable D call. The V end was cut by 5 bases, the J end by 10 bases, with 15 bases between. The CDR3 runs 13 residues. Germline CDR1 reads SGHTA; CDR2 reads FQGTGA. The CDR3 protein is CASSPPTLREQFF. The CDR3 coding sequence is TGTGCCAGCAGCCCCCCAACCCTAAGGGAGCAGTTCTTC.

This clonotype was found many times. CDR3 region: CASSQDLGGRGLYEQYF. DNA of the CDR3: TGTGCCAGCAGCCAAGATCTTGGAGGGCGCGGGTTGTACGAGCAGTACTTC. This rearrangement joins TRBV4-2 to TRBJ2-7; weak D call: TRBD2 (6 bases). This CDR3 is 17 amino acids long. V lost 0 bases to trimming and J lost 4 bases, with 19 bases between them. The germline V gene encodes CDR1 LGHNA and CDR2 YNFKEQ.

This clonotype showed up many times. The chain recombines TRBV7-2 with TRBJ1-5; D is undetermined. The CDR3 has 16 residues. Germline CDR1 SGHTA, CDR2 FQGNSA. V lost 2 bases, J lost 5 bases, and 16 bases lay in between. The CDR3 bases are TGTGCCAGCAGCTTAATAGGTAGTCAACTTTATCAGCCCCAGCATTTT. Its translation is CASSLIGSQLYQPQHF.

In this sample, this clonotype turned up many times. The rearrangement uses TRBV12-3 or TRBV12-4 and TRBJ2-3; 7 bases match TRBD2. This CDR3 has 15 amino acids. Trimming took 3 bases from V and 6 from J; bases not matched to a gene: 9. The CDR3 DNA reads TGTGCCAGCAGTTTGGGAGGGTCTAATGGTGATACGCAGTATTTT. Its translation: CASSLGGSNGDTQYF.

In this sample, this clonotype turned up many times. The chain carries TRBV4-3 and TRBJ2-3, with 10 bases that match TRBD1. The V gene end was trimmed by 4 bases and the J gene end by 1 base; junction bases not matched to a gene: 2. CDR3 length: 15 residues. The germline CDR1 and CDR2 sequences are LGHNA and YSLEER. CDR3 region: CASSLGTGGTDTQYF. In DNA form, the CDR3 reads TGCGCCAGCAGCCTCGGGACAGGGGGCACAGATACGCAGTATTTT.

This clonotype was seen many times. The chain recombines TRBV11-2 with TRBJ2-7; D gene ambiguous. V lost 5 bases to trimming and J lost 4 bases, with 6 bases between them. In germline, CDR1 is SGHAT, CDR2 FQNNGV. This CDR3 has 11 residues. The CDR3 region has the DNA TGTGCCAGCAGCGTACATTACGAGCAGTACTTC. Translating gives CASSVHYEQYF.

This clonotype has a count of ten or more. The chain joins TRBV4-2 to TRBJ2-1; D is possibly TRBD1 (5 bases). Trimming stripped 4 bases from V and 2 bases from J, with 15 bases between. The CDR3 length is 16 residues. Looked up from germline, CDR1 is LGHNA and CDR2 is YNFKEQ. CDR3 loop: CASSPPPRETYNEQFF. For the CDR3, the DNA is TGTGCCAGCAGCCCCCCCCCCAGGGAAACCTACAATGAGCAGTTCTTC.